This is a list of T cell receptor beta chains from one sample in a study of blood T cell repertoires in COVID-19. TCRdb's table, derived via immunoSEQ multiplex PCR, lists solely in-frame clones and lacks some. This sample carries roughly 100,000 clones, under 90% of them seen once, and the ten largest clones take roughly 3.5%. The sequencing sample was made of peripheral blood. The receptors stem from a woman in her 70s with acute or convalescent COVID-19. Each CDR3 is given with its conserved first and last residue. D genes are given only for firm matches. Not all rows give a size; the values are once, few, many and, for expanded clones, a class.

NA | TRBJ1-1 | TRBD1 | TRBV27 | TGTGCCAGCAGTTTACGCCCAGGGGGCCGCACTGAAGCTTTCTTT | CASSLRPGGRTEAFF
NA | TRBJ2-7 | NA | TRBV5-1 | TGCGCCAGCAGCTTCCGGCAAAGGGGAAATTCGGAGCAGTACTTC | CASSFRQRGNSEQYF
NA | TRBJ1-1 | NA | TRBV28 | TGTGCCAGCAGTTCTCCGGGCCCCGGGGGCACTGAAGCTTTCTTT | CASSSPGPGGTEAFF
few | TRBJ1-3 | NA | TRBV7-2 | TGTGCCAGCAGCTTAGGAGGGTTCAACACCATATATTTT | CASSLGGFNTIYF
NA | TRBJ1-4 | NA | TRBV19 | TGTGCCAGTAGTATGGGCCTCCGCCAAATGGAAAAACTGTTTTTT | CASSMGLRQMEKLFF
NA | TRBJ2-3 | TRBD1 | TRBV28 | TGTGCCGGCGGAGGAGGGACAGGGGGATACACAGATACGCAGTATTTT | CAGGGGTGGYTDTQYF
NA | TRBJ2-3 | NA | TRBV7-9 | TGTGCCAGCAGCCCCGGGACACACAGCACAGATACGCAGTATTTT | CASSPGTHSTDTQYF
NA | TRBJ2-2 | TRBD1 | TRBV7-2 | TGTGCCAGCAGCGCAAAGCGGCTAGACAGGGGCACCGGGGAGCTGTTTTTT | CASSAKRLDRGTGELFF
NA | TRBJ2-3 | NA | TRBV5-6 | TGTGCCAGCAGCTCGATGACAGCCAGCACAGATACGCAGTATTTT | CASSSMTASTDTQYF
NA | TRBJ2-1 | TRBD2 | TRBV18 | TGTGCCAGCTCACCACCGTTTCTCAGCGGGGGCGAGCAGTTCTTC | CASSPPFLSGGEQFF
once | TRBJ1-4 | NA | TRBV6-5 | TGTGCCAGCAGGACATATGCAACTAATGAAAAACTGTTTTTT | CASRTYATNEKLFF